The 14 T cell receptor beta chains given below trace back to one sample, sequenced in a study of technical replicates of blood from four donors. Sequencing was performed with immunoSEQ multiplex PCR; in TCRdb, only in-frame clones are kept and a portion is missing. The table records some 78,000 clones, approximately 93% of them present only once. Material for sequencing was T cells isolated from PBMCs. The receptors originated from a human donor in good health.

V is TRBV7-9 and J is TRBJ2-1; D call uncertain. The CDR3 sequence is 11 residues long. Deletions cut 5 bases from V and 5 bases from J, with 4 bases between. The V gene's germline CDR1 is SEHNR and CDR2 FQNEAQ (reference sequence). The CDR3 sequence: CASSQDNEQFF. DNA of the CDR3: TGTGCCAGCAGCCAGGACAATGAGCAGTTCTTC.

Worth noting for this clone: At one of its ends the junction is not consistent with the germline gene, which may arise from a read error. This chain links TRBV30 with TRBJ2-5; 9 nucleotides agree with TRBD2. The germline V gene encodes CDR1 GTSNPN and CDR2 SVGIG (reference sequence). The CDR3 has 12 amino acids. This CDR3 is CAWSPTRLAANF. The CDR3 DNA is TGTGCCTGGAGTCCAACCCGACTAGCGGCGAACTTC.

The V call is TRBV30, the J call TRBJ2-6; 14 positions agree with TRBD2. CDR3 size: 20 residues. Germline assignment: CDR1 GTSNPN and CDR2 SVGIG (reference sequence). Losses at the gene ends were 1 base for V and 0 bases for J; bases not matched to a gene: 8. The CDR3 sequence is CAWSGLAGGFFPSGANVLTF. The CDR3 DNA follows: TGTGCCTGGAGTGGACTAGCGGGGGGGTTTTTTCCCTCTGGGGCCAACGTCCTGACTTTC.

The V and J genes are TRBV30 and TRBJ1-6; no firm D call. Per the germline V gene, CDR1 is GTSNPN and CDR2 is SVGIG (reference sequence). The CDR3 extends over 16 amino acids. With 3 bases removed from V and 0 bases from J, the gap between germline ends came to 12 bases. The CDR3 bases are TGTGCCTGGAGCCTCGGCGGCTTCTCCTATAATTCACCCCTCCACTTT. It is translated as CAWSLGGFSYNSPLHF.

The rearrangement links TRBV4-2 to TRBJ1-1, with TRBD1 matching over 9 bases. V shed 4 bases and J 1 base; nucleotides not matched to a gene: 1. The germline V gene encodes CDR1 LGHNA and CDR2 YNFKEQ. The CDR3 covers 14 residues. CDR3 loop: CASSRDRANTEAFF. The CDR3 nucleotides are TGTGCCAGCAGCCGGGACAGGGCGAACACTGAAGCTTTCTTT.

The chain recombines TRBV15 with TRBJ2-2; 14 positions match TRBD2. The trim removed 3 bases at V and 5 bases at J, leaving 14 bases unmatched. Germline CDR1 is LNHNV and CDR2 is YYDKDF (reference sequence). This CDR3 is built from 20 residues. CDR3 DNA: TGTGCCACCAGCAGTACCGGGACTAGCGGGGGAGGGAGGATGACCGGGGAGCTGTTTTTT. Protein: CATSSTGTSGGGRMTGELFF.

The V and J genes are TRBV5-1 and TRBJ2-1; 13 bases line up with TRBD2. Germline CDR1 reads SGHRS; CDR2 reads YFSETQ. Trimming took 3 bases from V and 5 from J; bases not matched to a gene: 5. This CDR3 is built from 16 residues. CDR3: CASSSWTSGGDNEQFF. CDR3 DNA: TGCGCCAGCAGCTCCTGGACTAGCGGGGGAGACAATGAGCAGTTCTTC.

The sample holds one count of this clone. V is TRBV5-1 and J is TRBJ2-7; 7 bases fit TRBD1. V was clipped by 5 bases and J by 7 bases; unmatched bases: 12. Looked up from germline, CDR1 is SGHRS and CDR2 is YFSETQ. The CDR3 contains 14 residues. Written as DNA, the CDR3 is TGCGCCAGCAGTCAGGGGGTAGGGGTTGGAGAGCAGTACTTC. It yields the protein CASSQGVGVGEQYF.

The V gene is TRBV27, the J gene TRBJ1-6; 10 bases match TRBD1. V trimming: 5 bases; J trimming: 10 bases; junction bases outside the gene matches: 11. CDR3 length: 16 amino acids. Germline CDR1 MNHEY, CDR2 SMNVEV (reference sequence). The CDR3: CASSDRGRGDRSPLHF. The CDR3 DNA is TGTGCCAGCAGTGACAGGGGGCGAGGAGACAGATCACCCCTCCACTTT.

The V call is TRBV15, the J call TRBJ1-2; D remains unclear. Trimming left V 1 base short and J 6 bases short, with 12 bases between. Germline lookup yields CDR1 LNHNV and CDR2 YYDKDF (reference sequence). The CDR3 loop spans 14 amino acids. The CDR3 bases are TGTGCCACCAGCAGAGTAGACCTAACTAATGGCTACACCTTC. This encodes CATSRVDLTNGYTF.

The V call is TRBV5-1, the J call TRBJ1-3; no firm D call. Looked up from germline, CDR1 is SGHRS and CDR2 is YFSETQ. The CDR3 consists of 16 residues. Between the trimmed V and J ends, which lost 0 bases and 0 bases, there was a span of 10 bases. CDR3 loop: CASSLEGGSSGNTIYF. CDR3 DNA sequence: TGCGCCAGCAGCTTGGAGGGCGGGAGCTCTGGAAACACCATATATTTT.

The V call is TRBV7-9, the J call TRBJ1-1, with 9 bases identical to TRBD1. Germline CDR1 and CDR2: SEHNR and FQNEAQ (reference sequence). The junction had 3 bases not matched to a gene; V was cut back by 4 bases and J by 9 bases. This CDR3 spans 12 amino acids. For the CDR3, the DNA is TGTGCCAGCAGCTGGGACAGGGCACAAGCTTTCTTT. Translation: CASSWDRAQAFF.

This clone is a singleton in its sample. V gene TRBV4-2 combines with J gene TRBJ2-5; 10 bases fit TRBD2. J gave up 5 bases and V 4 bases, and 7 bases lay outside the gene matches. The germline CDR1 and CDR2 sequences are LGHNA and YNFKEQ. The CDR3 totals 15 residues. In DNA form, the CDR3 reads TGTGCCAGCAGCCGTACTACTAGCGGGGCCGAGACCCAGTACTTC. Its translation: CASSRTTSGAETQYF.

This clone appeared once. CDR3 in DNA: TGTGCCAGCAGCTTAGATGCTAGCGGGGTCTACAATGAGCAGTTCTTC. It translates to CASSLDASGVYNEQFF. The chain links TRBV7-2 to TRBJ2-1; 9 bases align to TRBD2. Germline loops: CDR1 SGHTA, CDR2 FQGNSA. CDR3 length: 16 residues. V shed 1 base, J shed 3 bases, and the junction held 4 bases outside the gene matches.